A single sample is the source of the 29 T cell receptor beta chains below, sequenced in a study of post-analysis software for immune sequencing data (dated by TCRdb to between 2014 and 2017). The antigens for these receptors are not known. Results and caveats for the whole study, not just this receptor: Significantly higher frequencies in patients than in controls were found for about 5 TRBV segments, including TRBV5-6, TRBV5-1 and TRBV20-1.

Libraries were built with PCR. Sequencing took place on an Illumina HiSeq 2500. To reduce PCR and sequencing biases, unique molecular identifiers were incorporated into the TCR beta cDNA libraries. Clones were called with MiXCR by TCRdb after fastp trimmed the public reads at Q25, and only in-frame beta chains were retained. Merged by CDR3 protein, the rows form single entries marked with the most common genes and DNA. The sample table records 750,000 to 950,000 distinct CDR3 sequences; roughly half of these occur just once. The top ten clones comprise 4.6% of the sample. Material for sequencing was blood. The source of these receptors is a girl under 18 with multiple sclerosis.

The chain has TRBV7-9 and TRBJ1-6; 7 nucleotides align to TRBD1. Per the germline V gene, CDR1 is SEHNR and CDR2 is FQNEAQ (reference sequence). The CDR3 loop spans 13 amino acids. V dropped 5 bases and J dropped 8; count of bases not matched to a gene: 3. As DNA, the CDR3 is TGTGCCAGCAGCGACAGGGTTTATTCACCCCTCCACTTT. As protein: CASSDRVYSPLHF.

This clonotype was found once. The chain carries TRBV7-9 and TRBJ1-2; the D gene is possibly TRBD1 (5 bases). Trimming took 0 bases from V and 5 from J, leaving 13 bases between them. This CDR3 has 15 residues. Looked up from germline, CDR1 is SEHNR and CDR2 is FQNEAQ (reference sequence). CDR3 in amino acids: CASSLAVETEYGYTF. The CDR3 DNA is TGTGCCAGCAGCTTAGCAGTTGAGACAGAATATGGCTACACCTTC.

This clonotype has a handful of counts. V gene TRBV5-1 combines with J gene TRBJ2-3; 9 positions match TRBD2. The CDR3 contains 16 residues. Germline CDR1 and CDR2: SGHRS and YFSETQ. The trim removed 2 bases at V and 2 bases at J, leaving 6 bases unmatched. DNA for the CDR3: TGCGCCAGCAGCTTACTTGGACTAGCGATCACAGATACGCAGTATTTT. The encoded protein is CASSLLGLAITDTQYF.

The chain carries TRBV29-1 and TRBJ2-5, with D possibly matching TRBD1 (6 bases). Trimming took 6 bases from V and 3 from J, leaving 17 bases between them. This CDR3 is built from 14 residues. In germline, CDR1 is SQVTM, CDR2 ANQGSEA. In DNA form, the CDR3 reads TGCAGCGTCCTCTCAGGGGCTCTCAAAGAGACCCAGTACTTC. This gives the protein CSVLSGALKETQYF.

This clonotype appeared a few times. The rearrangement links TRBV3-1 to TRBJ2-7, with D hard to call. V was shortened by 2 bases and J by 0 bases, with 8 bases between the two germline ends. The CDR3 runs to 14 residues. From germline, CDR1 is LGHDT and CDR2 YNNKEL (reference sequence). This chain's CDR3 is CASSQFPNSYEQYF. CDR3 nucleotides: TGTGCCAGCAGCCAATTCCCAAACTCCTACGAGCAGTACTTC.

This chain joins TRBV10-3 and TRBJ2-4; 7 positions agree with TRBD1. Judging by the DNA end, TRBJ2-7 fits better; the J call may be wrong. The CDR3 has 14 amino acids. CDR1 ENHRY and CDR2 SYGVKD come from the germline V gene. CDR3: CAISGETGPYEQYF. The CDR3 nucleotides are TGTGCCATCAGTGGGGAGACAGGGCCCTACGAGCAGTACTTC.

In this sample, this clonotype turned up a few times. This sequence joins TRBV29-1 and TRBJ2-3; D may correspond to TRBD1 or TRBD2 (5 bases each). The CDR3 spans 14 residues. V lost 1 base and J lost 5, with 13 bases in between. Germline CDR1 SQVTM, CDR2 ANQGSEA. CDR3 DNA: TGCAGCGTTGAAGGAAGAAGGGGAGAAGATACGCAGTATTTT. Its protein is CSVEGRRGEDTQYF.

This chain links TRBV6-6 with TRBJ1-1; D remains ambiguous. V was shortened by 6 bases and J by 1 base, with 15 bases between the two germline ends. The CDR3 sequence is 15 residues long. Germline CDR1 reads MNHNY; CDR2 reads SVGAGI (reference sequence). The CDR3 is CASSQTRTGNTEAFF. DNA for the CDR3: TGTGCCAGCAGCCAAACTAGGACCGGGAACACTGAAGCTTTCTTT.

V and J are TRBV18 and TRBJ2-3, with TRBD1 matching 8 bases. V dropped 6 bases and J dropped 4; count of bases not matched to a gene: 18. Per the germline V gene, CDR1 is KGHSH and CDR2 is LQKENI. This CDR3 contains 18 residues. CDR3 residues: CASSLVGVRGRAADTQYF. CDR3 DNA sequence: TGTGCCAGCTCCCTCGTCGGTGTCAGGGGGCGCGCAGCAGATACGCAGTATTTT.

This clonotype was detected only a few times. The V call is TRBV7-2, the J call TRBJ2-7; D call uncertain. The length of the CDR3 is 13 residues. From germline, CDR1 is SGHTA and CDR2 FQGNSA. V lost 1 base and J lost 3, with 7 bases in between. The CDR3 DNA is TGTGCCAGCAGCTTAGTACTAAACTACGAGCAGTACTTC. Encoded protein: CASSLVLNYEQYF.

This chain links TRBV29-1 with TRBJ1-5; the match to TRBD1 covers 7 bases. The CDR3 length is 14 residues. Germline V gene lookup returns CDR1 SQVTM and CDR2 ANQGSEA. V was clipped by 7 bases and J by 6 bases; unmatched bases: 12. The CDR3 coding sequence is TGCAGCGCCAGTGACAGGGTTATGGGTCAGCCCCAGCATTTT. Protein: CSASDRVMGQPQHF. The full variable domain, in which reference TRBV29-1 and TRBJ1-5 provide the parts outside the CDR3, is SAVISQKPSRDICQRGTSLTIQCQVDSQVTMMFWYRQQPGQSLTLIATANQGSEATYESGFVIDKFPISRPNLTFSTLTVSNMSPEDSSIYLCSASDRVMGQPQHFGDGTRLSIL.

The sample holds many counts of this clonotype. The chain is built from TRBV6-6 and TRBJ2-7; 7 nucleotides agree with TRBD2. This CDR3 contains 16 residues. Germline V gene data show CDR1 as MNHNY and CDR2 as SVGAGI (reference sequence). After removal of 0 bases from V and 3 bases from J, the junction contained 8 bases not matched to a gene. In DNA form, the CDR3 reads TGTGCCAGCAGTTACTCTTCGGCGGGAGAGCACTACGAGCAGTACTTC. It codes for CASSYSSAGEHYEQYF.

A few counts support this clonotype. This chain connects TRBV5-1 to TRBJ2-4, with 8 nucleotides matching TRBD2. The tail of the sequence fits TRBJ2-7 better, so the J call may be wrong. Germline values: CDR1 SGHRS, CDR2 YFSETQ. The CDR3 extends over 15 amino acids. CDR3 sequence: CASSSKSGSIYEQYF. The CDR3 DNA reads TGCGCCAGCAGCTCGAAGAGCGGGAGTATCTACGAGCAGTACTTC.

The rearrangement joins TRBV5-1 to TRBJ1-4; the D is unclear. The CDR3 loop spans 12 amino acids. Germline CDR1 SGHRS, CDR2 YFSETQ. The V end lost 3 bases, the J end lost 4 bases, and 4 bases lay between the germline ends. The CDR3, as DNA: TGCGCCAGCAGCTCCAATAATGAAAAACTGTTTTTT. It translates to CASSSNNEKLFF.

V is TRBV7-3 and J is TRBJ2-3, with D unresolved. The V end lost 1 base, the J end lost 4 bases, and 6 bases lay between the germline ends. Per germline, CDR1 SGHTA and CDR2 FQGTGA. CDR3 length: 13 residues. The chain's CDR3 is CASSLRAADTQYF. The CDR3 bases are TGTGCCAGCAGCTTAAGGGCGGCAGATACGCAGTATTTT. Drawing the rest from reference TRBV7-3 and TRBJ2-3, the complete variable domain is GAGVSQTPSNKVTEKGKYVELRCDPISGHTALYWYRQSLGQGPEFLIYFQGTGAADDSGLPNDRFFAVRPEGSVSTLKIQRTERGDSAVYLCASSLRAADTQYFGPGTRLTVL.

This clonotype occurred a few times. The V gene is TRBV5-1, the J gene TRBJ2-7, with D possibly being TRBD2 (6 bases). In germline, CDR1 is SGHRS, CDR2 YFSETQ. The CDR3 totals 16 residues. Trimming cost V 1 base and J 2 bases, with 16 bases left between them. The CDR3 protein is CASSLLLGRGAYEQYF. The CDR3 DNA reads as TGCGCCAGCAGCTTGTTACTAGGGCGCGGGGCCTACGAGCAGTACTTC.

V is TRBV11-2 and J is TRBJ1-6; D unclear. From germline, CDR1 is SGHAT and CDR2 FQNNGV. V lost 8 bases to trimming and J lost 7 bases, with 9 bases between them. This CDR3 is 12 amino acids long. The CDR3 bases are TGTGCCAGCGGACTGATGAATTCACCCCTCCACTTT. As protein: CASGLMNSPLHF.

This clonotype was detected a few times. This chain uses TRBV20-1 with TRBJ2-7, with D unclear. CDR1 is DFQATT, CDR2 SNEGSKA, per germline (reference sequence). This CDR3 is built from 12 residues. Trimming stripped 1 base from V and 0 bases from J, with 4 bases between. CDR3 amino acids: CSARVLSYEQYF. The CDR3 DNA is TGCAGTGCTAGAGTCCTCTCCTACGAGCAGTACTTC.

The gene calls are TRBV10-3 and TRBJ2-7; no firm D call. The CDR3 totals 15 residues. CDR1 and CDR2 (germline): ENHRY, SYGVKD. V was shortened by 10 bases and J by 0 bases, with 19 bases between the two germline ends. CDR3 in amino acids: CATYGSSKSSYEQYF. CDR3 sequence (DNA): TGTGCCACCTATGGTTCTTCTAAAAGCTCCTACGAGCAGTACTTC.

The J gene is TRBJ2-4, the V gene TRBV12-3 or TRBV12-4; no definite D call. The CDR3 is 12 residues long. V lost 1 base, J lost 5 bases, and 3 bases lay in between. CDR3 in amino acids: CASSLVENIQYF. The CDR3 region has the DNA TGTGCCAGCAGTTTAGTGGAAAACATTCAGTACTTC.

The chain couples TRBV5-1 to TRBJ2-3; D is possibly TRBD2 (6 bases). Trimming took off 2 bases at V and 2 bases at J, with 9 bases between the two ends. CDR1 SGHRS and CDR2 YFSETQ come from the germline V gene. The CDR3 length is 14 residues. The CDR3 nucleotides read TGCGCCAGCAGCTTCGGAGGGCTCACAGATACGCAGTATTTT. Translation: CASSFGGLTDTQYF.

This clonotype was seen only a few times. This chain links TRBV7-3 with TRBJ2-1; D uncertain. V was trimmed by 1 base and J by 6 bases, leaving 10 bases between them. Germline V gene sequence: CDR1 SGHTA, CDR2 FQGTGA. The CDR3 contains 14 residues. CDR3 DNA sequence: TGTGCCAGCAGCTTAAGTGACCAAGGCAATGAGCAGTTCTTC. It translates to CASSLSDQGNEQFF.

The rearrangement uses TRBV29-1 and TRBJ2-7; 8 bases agree with TRBD2. The germline V gene encodes CDR1 SQVTM and CDR2 ANQGSEA. The CDR3 length is 12 residues. Trimming at V came to 8 bases and at J to 0 bases, leaving 3 bases not matched to a gene. The CDR3 DNA follows: TGCAGCATGCGGGGGGCCTCCTACGAGCAGTACTTC. Translating gives CSMRGASYEQYF.

This clonotype was recorded a few times. One end of the junction does not line up with germline, which may come from a read error. The chain couples TRBV7-7 to TRBJ2-5; 11 nucleotides agree with TRBD1. Germline CDR1 and CDR2: SSHAT and FNYEAQ (reference sequence). The CDR3 contains 15 residues. The CDR3 reads CASSPWTGGRETQYF. For the CDR3, the DNA is TGTGCTAGCAGCCCCTGGACAGGGGGCCGGGAGACCCAGTACTTC.

CDR3 bases: TGTGCCAGCAGTCTCCTGACAGGAACCCCGCTTTTGAGCAATGAGCAGTTCTTC. This gives the protein CASSLLTGTPLLSNEQFF. The rearrangement uses TRBV27 and TRBJ2-1, with D perhaps matching TRBD1 (6 bases). The CDR3 loop spans 18 amino acids. The V and J ends lost 5 bases and 6 bases respectively, with 26 bases between them. Germline V gene lookup returns CDR1 MNHEY and CDR2 SMNVEV (reference sequence).

This clonotype was detected a few times. The chain combines TRBV3-1 with TRBJ1-1; a weak D match, TRBD1 (5 bases). V lost 1 base to trimming and J lost 3 bases, with 9 bases between them. Germline-derived CDR1 and CDR2 are LGHDT and YNNKEL (reference sequence). The CDR3 extends over 14 amino acids. The CDR3 spells CASSQGRQYTEAFF. The CDR3 bases are TGTGCCAGCAGCCAAGGGCGACAGTACACTGAAGCTTTCTTT. Combining the CDR3 with reference TRBV3-1 and TRBJ1-1 gives the whole variable domain DTAVSQTPKYLVTQMGNDKSIKCEQNLGHDTMYWYKQDSKKFLKIMFSYNNKELIINETVPNRFSPKSPDKAHLNLHINSLELGDSAVYFCASSQGRQYTEAFFGQGTRLTVV.

This sequence joins TRBV6-5 and TRBJ2-5, with a weak D call TRBD2 (7 bases). There are 14 residues in the CDR3. Germline-derived CDR1 and CDR2 are MNHEY and SVGAGI. With 5 bases removed from V and 4 bases from J, the gap between germline ends came to 14 bases. The CDR3 protein is CASSTPGGRETQYF. CDR3 nucleotides: TGTGCCAGCAGTACCCCGGGGGGCCGAGAGACCCAGTACTTC.

The CDR3 protein is CASSPREGRSSRETQYF. CDR3 bases: TGCGCCAGCAGCCCCCGTGAGGGTCGGTCCTCTCGGGAGACCCAGTACTTC. The rearrangement links TRBV5-1 to TRBJ2-5, with a tentative D call TRBD2 (5 bases). The germline V gene has CDR1 SGHRS and CDR2 YFSETQ. V lost 4 bases to trimming and J lost 5 bases, with 24 bases between them. This CDR3 is built from 17 residues. The full variable domain, in which reference TRBV5-1 and TRBJ2-5 provide the parts outside the CDR3, is KAGVTQTPRYLIKTRGQQVTLSCSPISGHRSVSWYQQTPGQGLQFLFEYFSETQRNKGNFPGRFSGRQFSNSRSEMNVSTLELGDSALYLCASSPREGRSSRETQYFGPGTRLLVL.

CDR3 protein: CASSWTGDNEQFF. CDR3 nucleotide sequence: TGCGCCAGCAGCTGGACAGGAGACAATGAGCAGTTCTTC. The V and J genes are TRBV5-1 and TRBJ2-1, with 7 bases matching TRBD1. CDR1 and CDR2 from the germline V gene are SGHRS and YFSETQ. The CDR3 is 13 amino acids. Trimming took 3 bases from V and 5 from J; bases not matched to a gene: 2.